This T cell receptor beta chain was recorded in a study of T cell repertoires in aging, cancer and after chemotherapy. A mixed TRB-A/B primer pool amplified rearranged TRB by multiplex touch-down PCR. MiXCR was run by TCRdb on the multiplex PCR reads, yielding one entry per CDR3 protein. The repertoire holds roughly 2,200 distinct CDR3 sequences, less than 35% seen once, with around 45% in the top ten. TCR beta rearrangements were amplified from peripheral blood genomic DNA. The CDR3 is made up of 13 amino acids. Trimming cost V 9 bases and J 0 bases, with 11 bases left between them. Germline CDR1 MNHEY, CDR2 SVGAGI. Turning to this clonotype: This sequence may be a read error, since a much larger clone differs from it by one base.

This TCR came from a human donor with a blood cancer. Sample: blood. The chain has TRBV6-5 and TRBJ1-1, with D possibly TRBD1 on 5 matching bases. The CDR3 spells CARSGRVNTEAFF. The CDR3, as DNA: TGTGCCAGAAGTGGCAGGGTGAACACTGAAGCTTTCTTT.